A single sample is the source of the 27 T cell receptor beta chains below, sequenced in a study. TCRdb re-called the RT-PCR reads through MiXCR, storing one row per CDR3 protein. There are hundreds of thousands of distinct CDR3 sequences in the sample; about 14% occur only once, and about 3.9% lies in the top ten. Sequencing used memory CD4+ T cells from blood. These receptors were taken from a female donor in good health, serving as a healthy control.

This clonotype showed up many times. The chain joins TRBV5-1 to TRBJ1-2, with TRBD1 matching over 12 bases. The germline V gene encodes CDR1 SGHRS and CDR2 YFSETQ. V gave up 4 bases and J gave up 6 bases; unmatched junction bases: 7. The CDR3 totals 15 residues. CDR3 nucleotides: TGCGCCAGCAGCACATCGGGACAGGGGGCTGATGGCTACACCTTC. This codes for CASSTSGQGADGYTF.

Only a few counts were recorded for this clonotype. This CDR3 reads CASSPLLRQPQHF. As DNA, the CDR3 is TGTGCCAGCAGCCCCCTTTTAAGGCAGCCCCAGCATTTT. This chain connects TRBV6-2 or TRBV6-3 to TRBJ1-5; D is uncertain. V was trimmed by 6 bases and J by 7 bases, leaving 13 bases between them. This CDR3 contains 13 residues. Germline values: CDR1 MNHEY, CDR2 SVGEGT.

This chain connects TRBV28 to TRBJ1-3; no firm D call. V was cut by 10 bases and J by 0 bases, with 16 bases left in between. This CDR3 region has 15 residues. Germline CDR1 and CDR2: MDHEN and SYDVKM. Written as DNA, the CDR3 is TGTGCCACCACCGGGCACCCGAGCTCTGGAAACACCATATATTTT. Translating it yields CATTGHPSSGNTIYF.

The chain uses TRBV30 and TRBJ2-7; D is unclear. The CDR3 covers 16 residues. In germline, CDR1 is GTSNPN, CDR2 SVGIG (reference sequence). The V and J ends lost 0 bases and 0 bases respectively, with 15 bases between them. CDR3 DNA: TGTGCCTGGAGTGTAGAGGCGCAGTTCAGCTCCTACGAGCAGTACTTC. This translates into CAWSVEAQFSSYEQYF.

This clonotype has more than one count but fewer than ten. The chain links TRBV5-1 to TRBJ2-1; no firm D call. The CDR3 totals 15 residues. Looked up from germline, CDR1 is SGHRS and CDR2 is YFSETQ. The V end was cut by 0 bases, the J end by 6 bases, with 13 bases between. CDR3 region: CASSLEAPPGNEQFF. DNA for the CDR3: TGCGCCAGCAGCTTGGAAGCCCCTCCGGGCAATGAGCAGTTCTTC. The variable domain in full, with the rest retrieved from reference TRBV5-1 and TRBJ2-1, is KAGVTQTPRYLIKTRGQQVTLSCSPISGHRSVSWYQQTPGQGLQFLFEYFSETQRNKGNFPGRFSGRQFSNSRSEMNVSTLELGDSALYLCASSLEAPPGNEQFFGPGTRLTVL.

There are many counts of this clonotype. The chain has TRBV12-3 or TRBV12-4 and TRBJ1-3, with a weak D call TRBD1 (5 bases). V shed 6 bases and J shed 4 bases, with 13 bases lying between them. This CDR3 region has 14 residues. The CDR3 DNA is TGTGCCAGCAGCTCAGGGAACTCAGGAAACACCATATATTTT. Translation: CASSSGNSGNTIYF.

The rearrangement uses TRBV20-1 and TRBJ2-3; possibly TRBD2 for D (5 bases). CDR3 size: 17 residues. Trimming took 0 bases from V and 2 from J, leaving 18 bases between them. Looked up from germline, CDR1 is DFQATT and CDR2 is SNEGSKA (reference sequence). The CDR3 DNA reads TGCAGTGCTAGAGATCCCCGGGGAGCGGCTCTCACAGATACGCAGTATTTT. As protein: CSARDPRGAALTDTQYF.

Only a few counts were recorded for this clonotype. The rearrangement uses TRBV20-1 and TRBJ2-1, with 8 nucleotides matching TRBD2. The CDR3 is 16 residues long. V gave up 5 bases and J gave up 5 bases; unmatched junction bases: 14. Germline V lookup: CDR1 DFQATT, CDR2 SNEGSKA (reference sequence). CDR3 DNA sequence: TGCAGTGCTCGGGCGGGAGGCTCTATCTGGAACAATGAGCAGTTCTTC. Amino acids: CSARAGGSIWNNEQFF.

This clonotype has just a few counts. The chain couples TRBV20-1 to TRBJ2-7; 11 bases agree with TRBD2. Per the germline V gene, CDR1 is DFQATT and CDR2 is SNEGSKA (reference sequence). The length of the CDR3 is 16 residues. CDR3 residues: CRGQSSGRGSGVEQYF. In DNA form, the CDR3 reads TGCAGGGGGCAAAGTAGCGGGAGGGGAAGCGGAGTCGAGCAGTACTTC.

This clonotype was seen repeatedly, ten times or more. The chain joins TRBV6-5 to TRBJ2-7, with 9 bases identical to TRBD1. Trimming removed 5 bases from V and 5 bases from J; junction bases left unmatched: 10. The CDR3 spans 15 residues. Germline V lookup: CDR1 MNHEY, CDR2 SVGAGI. The CDR3 DNA is TGTGCCAGCAGTACGGTCGGACAGGGGCGCGACGAGCAGTACTTC. It encodes CASSTVGQGRDEQYF.

In its sample, this clonotype was seen a few times. The rearrangement uses TRBV7-3 and TRBJ1-3; the D is unclear. The CDR3 consists of 16 residues. The ends were cut back, 5 bases at V and 1 base at J, with 15 bases in the middle. Germline assignment: CDR1 SGHTA and CDR2 FQGTGA. The chain's CDR3 is CASSNGPGRSGNTIYF. CDR3 bases: TGTGCCAGCAGCAACGGGCCCGGCAGATCTGGAAACACCATATATTTT.

This chain uses TRBV19 with TRBJ2-1, with TRBD2 matching over 11 bases. The ends lost 0 bases at V and 4 bases at J; junction bases unmatched: 14. Germline V gene data show CDR1 as LNHDA and CDR2 as SQIVND (reference sequence). The CDR3 runs 20 residues. CDR3 sequence reads: CASSIDGGTSGWGPYNEQFF. The CDR3 nucleotides read TGTGCCAGTAGTATAGATGGGGGGACTAGCGGTTGGGGGCCATACAATGAGCAGTTCTTC.

The chain couples TRBV5-1 to TRBJ1-1; perhaps TRBD1 as D (5 bases). In germline, CDR1 is SGHRS, CDR2 YFSETQ. The CDR3 length is 13 residues. The ends were cut back, 2 bases at V and 11 bases at J, with 16 bases in the middle. The CDR3 nucleotides are TGCGCCAGCAGCTTTCGGACCGGGGGAGAGGCTTTCTTT. This gives the protein CASSFRTGGEAFF. The complete variable domain, with remaining parts taken from reference TRBV5-1 and TRBJ1-1, reads KAGVTQTPRYLIKTRGQQVTLSCSPISGHRSVSWYQQTPGQGLQFLFEYFSETQRNKGNFPGRFSGRQFSNSRSEMNVSTLELGDSALYLCASSFRTGGEAFFGQGTRLTVV.

The V gene is TRBV2, the J gene TRBJ2-5; D gene uncertain. Trimming removed 8 bases at V and 5 bases at J, with 9 bases between. The CDR3 has 11 residues. Per the germline V gene, CDR1 is SNHLY and CDR2 is FYNNEI. CDR3 nucleotides: TGTGCCAGCCATGGCTACGAGACCCAGTACTTC. Residues: CASHGYETQYF.

This clonotype was counted between two and nine times. The J gene is TRBJ1-4, the V gene TRBV29-1, with 7 bases identical to TRBD1. There are 14 residues in the CDR3. V lost 6 bases, J lost 10 bases, and 14 bases stayed unmatched. The V gene's germline CDR1 is SQVTM and CDR2 ANQGSEA. This CDR3 reads CSVLQGSSDGKLFF. The CDR3 bases are TGCAGCGTGTTACAGGGGAGTTCTGATGGAAAACTGTTTTTT.

The chain couples TRBV20-1 to TRBJ2-5; D uncertain. Between the trimmed V and J ends, which lost 3 bases and 5 bases, there was a span of 7 bases. This CDR3 is 11 amino acids long. Germline CDR1 DFQATT, CDR2 SNEGSKA (reference sequence). Here the CDR3 DNA reads TGCAGTGCTAGTGATATTGAGACCCAGTACTTC. Translating gives CSASDIETQYF.

The J gene is TRBJ2-7, the V gene TRBV7-3; TRBD2 agrees at 10 bases. The V gene's germline CDR1 is SGHTA and CDR2 FQGTGA. This CDR3 is 15 amino acids long. The trim removed 5 bases at V and 6 bases at J, leaving 10 bases unmatched. The CDR3 reads CASSTTLAGVGEQYF. In DNA, the CDR3 is TGTGCCAGCAGCACCACCCTAGCGGGAGTGGGCGAGCAGTACTTC.

The chain employs TRBV6-2 or TRBV6-3 and TRBJ2-1, with 14 bases aligning to TRBD2. After removal of 5 bases from V and 9 bases from J, the junction contained 12 bases not matched to a gene. This CDR3 is built from 17 residues. Germline CDR1 is MNHEY and CDR2 is SVGEGT. CDR3 region: CASSELTSGGAIREQFF. The CDR3 nucleotides are TGTGCCAGCAGTGAACTGACTAGCGGGGGGGCAATTCGTGAGCAGTTCTTC.

This clonotype has a count of ten or more. This chain's CDR3 is CSARWDTRTDTQYF. The CDR3 DNA follows: TGCAGTGCTAGATGGGACACCCGCACAGATACGCAGTATTTT. The gene calls are TRBV20-1 and TRBJ2-3; D may be TRBD1 (6 bases). Per germline, CDR1 DFQATT and CDR2 SNEGSKA (reference sequence). The V end was cut by 2 bases, the J end by 1 base, with 10 bases between. The CDR3 has 14 amino acids.

The gene calls are TRBV28 and TRBJ1-5; possible D gene TRBD1, 6 bases. Per germline, CDR1 MDHEN and CDR2 SYDVKM. The CDR3 extends over 14 amino acids. The V gene lost 6 bases and the J gene lost 6 bases, with 15 bases spanning the gap. The CDR3 sequence: CASSGGQTGQPQHF. CDR3 bases: TGTGCCAGCAGCGGGGGGCAGACGGGTCAGCCCCAGCATTTT.

The sample holds many counts of this clonotype. The gene calls are TRBV6-5 and TRBJ2-3; unclear D gene. Germline assignment: CDR1 MNHEY and CDR2 SVGAGI. The CDR3 is made up of 13 amino acids. With 8 bases removed from V and 2 bases from J, the gap between germline ends came to 11 bases. The CDR3: CASEQPYTDTQYF. CDR3 bases: TGTGCCAGCGAGCAGCCCTACACAGATACGCAGTATTTT.

This clonotype showed up just a few times. The rearrangement joins TRBV5-1 to TRBJ1-1, with TRBD1 as a possible D gene (6 bases). The ends were cut back, 2 bases at V and 4 bases at J, with 12 bases in the middle. The CDR3 is 14 amino acids. CDR1 is SGHRS and CDR2 is YFSETQ in the germline V gene. CDR3 sequence (DNA): TGCGCCAGCAGCTTCCAGGGGATCCTCACTGAAGCTTTCTTT. It specifies CASSFQGILTEAFF. Full variable domain (rest looked up from reference TRBV5-1 and TRBJ1-1): KAGVTQTPRYLIKTRGQQVTLSCSPISGHRSVSWYQQTPGQGLQFLFEYFSETQRNKGNFPGRFSGRQFSNSRSEMNVSTLELGDSALYLCASSFQGILTEAFFGQGTRLTVV.

This clonotype was found a few times. The chain joins TRBV3-1 to TRBJ2-4; TRBD2 aligns across 9 bases. V dropped 2 bases and J dropped 2; count of bases not matched to a gene: 4. Germline CDR1 and CDR2: LGHDT and YNNKEL (reference sequence). This CDR3 has 16 residues. For the CDR3, the DNA is TGTGCCAGCAGCCAATTGGCTAGCGGGACCAAAAACATTCAGTACTTC. Amino acids: CASSQLASGTKNIQYF. Combining the CDR3 with reference TRBV3-1 and TRBJ2-4 gives the whole variable domain DTAVSQTPKYLVTQMGNDKSIKCEQNLGHDTMYWYKQDSKKFLKIMFSYNNKELIINETVPNRFSPKSPDKAHLNLHINSLELGDSAVYFCASSQLASGTKNIQYFGAGTRLSVL.

This chain links TRBV7-2 with TRBJ1-1; 9 nucleotides align to TRBD1. CDR3 length: 16 residues. In germline, CDR1 is SGHTA, CDR2 FQGNSA. The J segment lost 0 bases and the V segment lost 4 bases, leaving 6 bases of the junction unmatched. The CDR3 sequence: CASSSTGGKMNTEAFF. CDR3 nucleotides: TGTGCCAGCAGCTCCACAGGGGGCAAAATGAACACTGAAGCTTTCTTT.

This clonotype has more than one count but fewer than ten. Here the CDR3 reads CASSAGTSGSGETQYF. DNA for the CDR3: TGTGCCAGCAGCGCCGGGACTAGCGGGAGCGGTGAGACCCAGTACTTC. This chain links TRBV9 with TRBJ2-5; TRBD2 aligns across 14 bases. CDR3 length: 16 residues. The V gene's germline CDR1 is SGDLS and CDR2 YYNGEE. V lost 3 bases and J lost 5; bases outside the gene matches: 6. The whole variable domain, remainder taken from reference TRBV9 and TRBJ2-5, is DSGVTQTPKHLITATGQRVTLRCSPRSGDLSVYWYQQSLDQGLQFLIQYYNGEERAKGNILERFSAQQFPDLHSELNLSSLELGDSALYFCASSAGTSGSGETQYFGPGTRLLVL.

The chain couples TRBV7-9 to TRBJ2-1; D is possibly TRBD2 (5 bases). The CDR3 is 14 amino acids. Germline V gene lookup returns CDR1 SEHNR and CDR2 FQNEAQ (reference sequence). V lost 5 bases, J lost 5 bases, and 13 bases lay in between. CDR3 bases: TGTGCCAGCAGCCTCCCCGGGATTAACAATGAGCAGTTCTTC. It is translated as CASSLPGINNEQFF.

This CDR3 reads CASGAGTADTQYF. The CDR3 DNA reads TGTGCCAGCGGGGCGGGAACGGCAGATACGCAGTATTTT. V is TRBV12-3 or TRBV12-4 and J is TRBJ2-3; possibly TRBD2 for D (6 bases). This CDR3 is built from 13 residues. The germline V and J ends were trimmed by 8 bases and 4 bases, with 13 bases remaining between them.